The clone carrying this T cell receptor (beta chain) has ten or more counts. The antigen remains undetermined. It was with a sample-barcoded 5' primer and a J-beta primer mix that a second PCR of about 6 to 12 cycles was run. Each cDNA molecule carried a tag from a template-switch adaptor that contained 12 random nucleotides. Via MiXCR, TCRdb re-called the 5' RACE reads, giving one row per CDR3 protein. The repertoire consists of around 1,000,000 distinct CDR3 sequences, with about 23% occurring once and the leading ten covering approximately 0.71%. This sample is part of a study of blood T cells in healthy people across ages. V dropped 2 bases and J dropped 0 bases, with 4 bases sitting between them. Germline CDR1 and CDR2: SEHNR and FQNEAQ (reference sequence). The CDR3 is made up of 13 amino acids. Findings and caveats of the study: CMV status of donors was unknown, possibly confounding expanded clonotype changes.

These data are also associated with another study on T cells of mothers and their children.

The genes are TRBV7-9 and TRBJ2-5; D ambiguous. The TCR was taken from a girl aged 2 to 10 in good health. Sequencing was carried out using blood. The CDR3, as DNA: TGTGCCAGCAGCTTATCAGACCAAGAGACCCAGTACTTC. Protein sequence: CASSLSDQETQYF.